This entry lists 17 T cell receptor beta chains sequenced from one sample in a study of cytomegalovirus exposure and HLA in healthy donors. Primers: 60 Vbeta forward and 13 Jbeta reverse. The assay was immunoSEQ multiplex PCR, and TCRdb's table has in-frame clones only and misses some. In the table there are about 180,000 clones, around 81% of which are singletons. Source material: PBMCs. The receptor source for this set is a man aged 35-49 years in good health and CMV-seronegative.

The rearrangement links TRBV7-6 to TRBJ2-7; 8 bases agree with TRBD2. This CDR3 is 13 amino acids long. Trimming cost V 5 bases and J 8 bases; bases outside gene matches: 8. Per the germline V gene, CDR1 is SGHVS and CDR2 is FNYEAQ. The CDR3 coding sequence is TGTGCCAGCAGCCGACTAGCGCAAAGCCAGCAGTACTTC. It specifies CASSRLAQSQQYF.

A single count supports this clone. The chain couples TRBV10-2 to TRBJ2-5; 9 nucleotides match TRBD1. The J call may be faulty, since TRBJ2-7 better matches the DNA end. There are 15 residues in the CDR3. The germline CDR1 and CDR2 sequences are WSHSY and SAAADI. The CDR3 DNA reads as TGCGCCAGCAGTGATTCCGGGACAGGGAAGTACGAGCAGTACTTC. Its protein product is CASSDSGTGKYEQYF.

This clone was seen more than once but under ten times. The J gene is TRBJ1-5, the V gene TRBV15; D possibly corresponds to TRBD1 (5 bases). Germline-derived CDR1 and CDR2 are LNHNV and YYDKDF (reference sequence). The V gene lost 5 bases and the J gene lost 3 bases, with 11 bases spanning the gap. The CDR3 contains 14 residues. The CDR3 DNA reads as TGTGCCACCAGCCGGGGGATCGCCAATCAGCCCCAGCATTTT. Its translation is CATSRGIANQPQHF.

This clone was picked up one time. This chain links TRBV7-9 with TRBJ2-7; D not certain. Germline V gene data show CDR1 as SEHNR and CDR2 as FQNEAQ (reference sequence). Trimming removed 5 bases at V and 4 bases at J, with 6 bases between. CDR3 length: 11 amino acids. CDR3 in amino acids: CASSQEYEQYF. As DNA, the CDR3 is TGTGCCAGCAGCCAAGAGTACGAGCAGTACTTC. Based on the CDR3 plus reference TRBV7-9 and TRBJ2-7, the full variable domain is DTGVSQNPRHKITKRGQNVTFRCDPISEHNRLYWYRQTLGQGPEFLTYFQNEAQLEKSRLLSDRFSAERPKGSFSTLEIQRTEQGDSAMYLCASSQEYEQYFGPGTRLTVT.

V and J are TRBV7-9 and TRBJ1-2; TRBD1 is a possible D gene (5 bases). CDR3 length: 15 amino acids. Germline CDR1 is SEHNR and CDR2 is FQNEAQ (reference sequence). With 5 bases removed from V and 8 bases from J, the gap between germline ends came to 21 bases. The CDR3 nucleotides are TGTGCCAGCAGCCACTTCCTCGGAGGGGTGGAAGGCTACACCTTC. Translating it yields CASSHFLGGVEGYTF.

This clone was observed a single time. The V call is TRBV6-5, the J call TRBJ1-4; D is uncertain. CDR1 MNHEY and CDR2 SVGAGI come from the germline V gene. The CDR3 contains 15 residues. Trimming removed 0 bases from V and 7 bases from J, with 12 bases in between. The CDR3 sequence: CASSYSKRTGEKLFF. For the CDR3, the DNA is TGTGCCAGCAGTTACTCAAAGCGCACGGGTGAAAAACTGTTTTTT.

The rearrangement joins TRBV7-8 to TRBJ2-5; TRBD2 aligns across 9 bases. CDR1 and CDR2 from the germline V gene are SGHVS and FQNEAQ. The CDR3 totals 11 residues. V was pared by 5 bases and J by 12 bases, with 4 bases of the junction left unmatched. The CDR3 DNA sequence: TGTGCCAGCAGCGTAGGACTAGCGAAGTACTTC. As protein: CASSVGLAKYF.

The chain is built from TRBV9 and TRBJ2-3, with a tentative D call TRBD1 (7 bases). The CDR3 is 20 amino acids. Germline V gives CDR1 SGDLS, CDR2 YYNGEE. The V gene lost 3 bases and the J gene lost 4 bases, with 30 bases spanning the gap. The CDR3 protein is CASSGRQGGTGSTRADTQYF. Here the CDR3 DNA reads TGTGCCAGCAGCGGGAGACAGGGAGGTACGGGATCGACGAGGGCAGATACGCAGTATTTT. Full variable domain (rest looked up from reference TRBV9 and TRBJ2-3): DSGVTQTPKHLITATGQRVTLRCSPRSGDLSVYWYQQSLDQGLQFLIQYYNGEERAKGNILERFSAQQFPDLHSELNLSSLELGDSALYFCASSGRQGGTGSTRADTQYFGPGTRLTVL.

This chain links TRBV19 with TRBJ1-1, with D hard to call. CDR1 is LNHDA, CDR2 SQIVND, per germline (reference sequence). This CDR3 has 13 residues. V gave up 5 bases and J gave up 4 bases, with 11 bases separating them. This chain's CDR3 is CASSVGVGTEAFF. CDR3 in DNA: TGTGCCAGTAGTGTCGGGGTCGGCACTGAAGCTTTCTTT.

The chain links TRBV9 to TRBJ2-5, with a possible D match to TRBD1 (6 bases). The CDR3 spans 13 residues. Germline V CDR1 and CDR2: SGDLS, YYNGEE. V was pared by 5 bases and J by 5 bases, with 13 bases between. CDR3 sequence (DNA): TGTGCCAGCAGTCCTACAGGGCCGGAGACCCAGTACTTC. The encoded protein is CASSPTGPETQYF.

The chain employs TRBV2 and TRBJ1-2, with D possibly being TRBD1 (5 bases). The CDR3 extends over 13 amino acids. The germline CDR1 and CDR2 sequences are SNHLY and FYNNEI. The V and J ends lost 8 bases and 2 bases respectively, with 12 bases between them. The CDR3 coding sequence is TGTGCCAGCGCAGGGAGGGCGAACTATGGCTACACCTTC. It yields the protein CASAGRANYGYTF. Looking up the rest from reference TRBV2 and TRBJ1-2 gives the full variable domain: EPEVTQTPSHQVTQMGQEVILRCVPISNHLYFYWYRQILGQKVEFLVSFYNNEISEKSEIFDDQFSVERPDGSNFTLKIRSTKLEDSAMYFCASAGRANYGYTFGSGTRLTVV.

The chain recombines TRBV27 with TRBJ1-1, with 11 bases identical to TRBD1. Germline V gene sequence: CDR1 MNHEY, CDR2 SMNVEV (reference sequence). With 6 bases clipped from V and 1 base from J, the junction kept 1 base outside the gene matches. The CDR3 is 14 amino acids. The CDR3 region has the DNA TGTGCCAGCAGGGACAGGGGGCGGAACACTGAAGCTTTCTTT. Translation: CASRDRGRNTEAFF.

CDR3 nucleotides: TGTGCCAGCAGCTTAGCGGGGGCGGAGACCCAGTACTTC. Translated: CASSLAGAETQYF. The chain joins TRBV6-5 to TRBJ2-5, with 9 bases aligning to TRBD2. Germline CDR1 MNHEY, CDR2 SVGAGI. This CDR3 region has 13 residues. J lost 5 bases, V lost 6 bases, and 4 bases had no gene match.

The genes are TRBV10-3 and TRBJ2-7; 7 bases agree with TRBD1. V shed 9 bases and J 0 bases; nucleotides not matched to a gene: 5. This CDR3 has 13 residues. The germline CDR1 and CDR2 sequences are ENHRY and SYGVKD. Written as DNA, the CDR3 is TGTGCCATTCAGACAGGGAACTCCTACGAGCAGTACTTC. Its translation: CAIQTGNSYEQYF.

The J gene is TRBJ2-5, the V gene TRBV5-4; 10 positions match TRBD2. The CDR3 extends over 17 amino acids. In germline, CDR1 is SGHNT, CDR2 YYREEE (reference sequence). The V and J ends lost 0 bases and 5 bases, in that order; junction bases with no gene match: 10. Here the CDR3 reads CASSLDPSGRGLETQYF. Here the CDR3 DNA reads TGTGCCAGCAGCTTGGACCCTAGCGGGAGAGGTCTGGAGACCCAGTACTTC.

The CDR3, as DNA: TGTGCCAGCAGACGCCAGGGCGGGGACATTCAGTACTTC. This gives the protein CASRRQGGDIQYF. The chain joins TRBV27 to TRBJ2-4; possible D gene TRBD2, 6 bases. Germline assignment: CDR1 MNHEY and CDR2 SMNVEV (reference sequence). This CDR3 comprises 13 residues. V lost 6 bases to trimming and J lost 8 bases, with 14 bases between them.

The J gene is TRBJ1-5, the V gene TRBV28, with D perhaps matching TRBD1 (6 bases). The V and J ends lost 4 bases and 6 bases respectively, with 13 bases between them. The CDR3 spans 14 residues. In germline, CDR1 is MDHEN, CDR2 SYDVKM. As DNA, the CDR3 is TGTGCCAGCAGTTCACCCACAGGGATTCAGCCCCAGCATTTT. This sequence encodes CASSSPTGIQPQHF.